This T cell receptor beta chain was sequenced during a study of blood T cell repertoires in COVID-19 (dated by TCRdb to the early 2020s). About the full investigation: Samples from collaborators originated in the United States, Italy and Spain and spanned both the acute and convalescent phases of COVID-19. The material from the prospective study consisted of cDNA or gDNA derived from T cells, B-cell-depleted T cells, or PBMCs. The dataset comprised deeply sampled blood TCRbeta repertoires from subjects exposed to, actively infected with, or recovered from COVID-19. The repertoires were released in a freely available public database meant as a resource for research on the immune response to SARS-CoV-2. The samples were drawn from the first 160 participants of the ongoing ImmuneRACE study and from 1,254 subjects provided by 6 global collaborators. Sample metadata almost always included a de-identified subject ID, COVID-19 status, age in years and sex. Where available, HLA class I and class II types were obtained from metadata supplied by the sample provider rather than from assay-based typing. The research as a whole found: How much clinical and demographic metadata was included differed by source and by participant, and the metadata was provided uncurated.

Collaborating institutions collected whole blood in K2EDTA tubes following their own protocols. For TCRbeta analysis, collaborator samples were shipped as frozen whole blood, as isolated PBMCs, or as DNA extracted from either sample type. On this clone: Its target antigen remains unknown. The sample holds no much larger clone one base away, and base qualities are not on file.

TCRbeta CDR3 regions were amplified from genomic DNA by means of the immunoSEQ Assay, a bias-controlled multiplex PCR. Processing in the source paper ran as follows. The number of nucleated cells in each sample was estimated by amplification of reference gene primers within the assay. To quantify the absolute abundance of each unique TCRbeta CDR3 rearrangement, sequence reads were collapsed and filtered. For each sample, productive Simpson clonality was calculated as the square root of Simpson's diversity index over productive rearrangements. Not all clones reach the TCRdb copy of this immuneACCESS table, which keeps in-frame sequences only. Checked studies attribute under half of the gap to unresolved V genes and leave the rest unexplained. That table furnishes V, J and clone size, whereas the DNA furnished D and trimming. The sample yields around 110,000 clones; 90% were counted once. 1.8% of the sample lies in the top ten.

V lost 6 bases and J lost 2 bases; the stretch between them is 11 bases long. The CDR3 runs 14 residues from the cysteine to the phenylalanine. Only the CDR3 portion is preserved as DNA: 42 bases, with reading frame beginning at the first base. The CDR1 and CDR2 encoded by the germline V gene are WSHSY and SAAADI. The sample was peripheral blood. The rearrangement joined TRBV10-2 to TRBJ1-5; TRBD1 is perhaps the D gene, given 6 matching bases. The sequence derives from a human donor with active COVID-19. The donor label of this sample is uncertain. The nucleotide sequence reads TGCGCCAGCAGCGAACGGACAGGCAATCAGCCCCAGCATTTT. This yields the protein CASSERTGNQPQHF.